A selection of T cell receptor beta chains follows, all from one sample in a study of cytomegalovirus exposure and HLA in healthy donors. Sequencing used immunoSEQ multiplex PCR; TCRdb keeps in-frame clones, though not all of them. The sample carries roughly 150,000 clones, 80% recorded once. The specimen was PBMCs. The receptors shown here come from a woman between 40 and 50 years old in good health and CMV-seronegative. Each CDR3 is given with its conserved first and last residue. A D gene is named only where the DNA matches it firmly. Not all rows give a size; the values are once, few, many and, for expanded clones, a class.

d_call	v_call	clone_size	j_call	cdr3_nt	cdr3_aa
NA	TRBV5-5	NA	TRBJ2-7	TGTGCCAGCAGCCTTACACCTTCCTACGAGCAGTACTTC	CASSLTPSYEQYF
NA	TRBV2	NA	TRBJ2-1	TGTGCCAGCAGCTATAGCCCCAATGAGCAGTTCTTC	CASSYSPNEQFF
NA	TRBV7-2	NA	TRBJ2-1	TGTGCCAGCAGCTCTGTTATGAGCTCCTACAATGAGCAGTTCTTC	CASSSVMSSYNEQFF
NA	TRBV27	once	TRBJ1-5	TGTGCCAGCAGTAATCGGGTCGGGGGAGATCAGCCCCAGCATTTT	CASSNRVGGDQPQHF
TRBD1	TRBV10-3	NA	TRBJ1-1	TGTGCCACCCTCCGGGTCTCAGGGGGTCGAGCTTTCTTT	CATLRVSGGRAFF
TRBD1	TRBV11-3	NA	TRBJ2-1	TGTGCCAGCAGCGCCCGGGACAGCACCAATGAGCAGTTCTTC	CASSARDSTNEQFF
TRBD1	TRBV4-2	once	TRBJ2-4	TGTGCCAGCAGCAAACGACAGGGGGCTGGGGACATTCAGTACTTC	CASSKRQGAGDIQYF
TRBD1	TRBV29-1	once	TRBJ1-2	TGCAGCGTTATCAGGGGGGCGCTCCCCTCCTATGGCTACACCTTC	CSVIRGALPSYGYTF
TRBD1	TRBV7-6	NA	TRBJ1-4	TGTGCCAGCAGCGAGGGGGCCCCATTAGAAAAACTGTTTTTT	CASSEGAPLEKLFF
TRBD2	TRBV6-1	NA	TRBJ2-1	TGTGCCAGCACCGCGGGGGGTTCTTACAATGAGCAGTTCTTC	CASTAGGSYNEQFF
TRBD2	TRBV15	NA	TRBJ2-5	TGTGCCACCAGCAGAGACAGGGCTAGCGGGGGGGCTGAGACCCAGTACTTC	CATSRDRASGGAETQYF
NA	TRBV25-1	NA	TRBJ1-6	TGTGCCAGCAGTGAGTTTCAGGGCGACAATTCACCCCTCCACTTT	CASSEFQGDNSPLHF
TRBD1	TRBV19	few	TRBJ1-1	TGTGCCAGTAGTACAGGGGGCGTACGTACTGAAGCTTTCTTT	CASSTGGVRTEAFF
NA	TRBV2	few	TRBJ2-6	TGTGCCAGCAGCTCCGCTGGGGCCAACGTCCTGACTTTC	CASSSAGANVLTF
TRBD1	TRBV2	NA	TRBJ2-2	TGTGCCAGCAGGGGGACAGCCAGGAACACCGGGGAGCTGTTTTTT	CASRGTARNTGELFF
NA	TRBV5-1	NA	TRBJ2-2	TGCGCCAGCAGACCTGAAAGCGGGAACACCGGGGAGCTGTTTTTT	CASRPESGNTGELFF
NA	TRBV7-6	NA	TRBJ2-6	TGTGCCAGCAGCCCCCACTGGGGCAGGGGACCTACTGGGGCCAACGGCCTGACTTTC	CASSPHWGRGPTGANGLTF
NA	TRBV2	NA	TRBJ1-2	TGTGCCAGCAGGACGGGGGGGGATGGCTATGGCTACACCTTC	CASRTGGDGYGYTF
TRBD1	TRBV27	NA	TRBJ2-1	TGTGCCAGCCACCCAACCCCGGACAGGGTATACAATGAGCAGTTCTTC	CASHPTPDRVYNEQFF
TRBD1	TRBV11-3	NA	TRBJ1-1	TGTGCCAGCAGCTTTTTCAGGGGACAGGCAGCTTTCTTT	CASSFFRGQAAFF
TRBD1	TRBV11-1	NA	TRBJ1-1	TGTGCCAGCAGCTTAGCTGCGGCAGGGGGCGCACACACTGAAGCTTTCTTT	CASSLAAAGGAHTEAFF
NA	TRBV5-4	NA	TRBJ1-4	TGTGCCAGCAGCCGGGGGGGGCAGTTAGGATCTAATGAAAAACTGTTTTTT	CASSRGGQLGSNEKLFF
TRBD2	TRBV28	NA	TRBJ2-1	TGTGCCAGCAGTTTGACTAGCATCAATGAGCAGTTCTTC	CASSLTSINEQFF
TRBD2	TRBV5-4	few	TRBJ2-5	TGTGCCAGCAGCCTCGGGACTAGCGGGAGAGGGGCAGAGACCCAGTACTTC	CASSLGTSGRGAETQYF
NA	TRBV28	NA	TRBJ2-7	TGTGCCAGCAACAGGGGGGGGGCTGGGAGCTACGAGCAGTACTTC	CASNRGGAGSYEQYF
NA	TRBV27	NA	TRBJ2-5	TGTGCCAGCAGTCTTGTAGCGGAGCCCCAAGAGACCCAGTACTTC	CASSLVAEPQETQYF
NA	TRBV5-1	NA	TRBJ2-1	TGCGCCAGCAGCTACCAGGGCCCCTACAATGAGCAGTTCTTC	CASSYQGPYNEQFF
NA	TRBV2	NA	TRBJ1-6	TGTGCCAGCAGGGAGGAGGGATCACCCCTCCACTTT	CASREEGSPLHF
TRBD2	TRBV13	few	TRBJ2-7	TGTGCCAGCAGCTTAGCCCATATTACTAGCGGAATTTCCTACGAGCAGTACTTC	CASSLAHITSGISYEQYF
TRBD1	TRBV11-3	NA	TRBJ1-2	TGTGCCAGCAGCCCGGGACAGGTCTATGGCTACACCTTC	CASSPGQVYGYTF
TRBD1	TRBV18	NA	TRBJ1-5	TGTGCCAGCTCACCGTACGCTGGGACAGGGGGATCAGGCAATCAGCCCCAGCATTTT	CASSPYAGTGGSGNQPQHF
NA	TRBV27	NA	TRBJ1-5	TGTGCCAGCAGTTTAGGGCCAGGGATCGGTCAGCCCCAGCATTTT	CASSLGPGIGQPQHF
TRBD1	TRBV19	NA	TRBJ1-5	TGTGCCAGTGGGGGACAGTTCAATCAGCCCCAGCATTTT	CASGGQFNQPQHF
TRBD1	TRBV28	NA	TRBJ1-1	TGTGCCAGCAGTTTCTCCGGGACAGGGATAGGGACTGAAGCTTTCTTT	CASSFSGTGIGTEAFF
TRBD1	TRBV11-3	NA	TRBJ2-2	TGTGCCAGCAGCGGTCACCGGACAGGGTCCGGGGAGCTGTTTTTT	CASSGHRTGSGELFF
TRBD1	TRBV28	few	TRBJ2-2	TGTGCCAGCAGACCGACAGGGCATGCCGGGGAGCTGTTTTTT	CASRPTGHAGELFF
NA	TRBV5-6	NA	TRBJ2-7	TGTGCCAGCAGCTCGACAGGTTTTCTCTACGAGCAGTACTTC	CASSSTGFLYEQYF
TRBD1	TRBV7-9	NA	TRBJ2-7	TGTGCCAGCAGCTTAGACGGGACAGGGGCCTACGAGCAGTACTTC	CASSLDGTGAYEQYF
TRBD1	TRBV7-9	NA	TRBJ1-5	TGTGCCAGCAGCCGTGTCCGAGACAGGGCCCCCAATCAGCCCCAGCATTTT	CASSRVRDRAPNQPQHF
NA	TRBV28	NA	TRBJ2-2	TGTGCCAGCACCCTCCGGGACGGAGGGTCCGGGGAGCTGTTTTTT	CASTLRDGGSGELFF
NA	TRBV5-8	NA	TRBJ2-7	TGTGCCAGCAGCTTGTCGACATTGACCAAACTCGAGCAGTACTTC	CASSLSTLTKLEQYF
NA	TRBV30	NA	TRBJ2-1	TGTGCCTGGAGTGAGCATGAGCAGTTCTTC	CAWSEHEQFF
NA	TRBV9	NA	TRBJ2-7	TGTGCCAGCAGCGTAGACTCAGGGGTAGCCTACGAGCAGTACTTC	CASSVDSGVAYEQYF
NA	TRBV6-5	NA	TRBJ2-1	TGTGCCAGCAGTTACGGGACTGGAACCTACAATGAGCAGTTCTTC	CASSYGTGTYNEQFF
TRBD2	TRBV28	NA	TRBJ2-7	TGTGCCAGCAGTTTATTCATCGGGGGGGATCGGACAGTGAGCTCCCAGTATAACTTTTACGAGCAGTACTTC	CASSLFIGGDRTVSSQYNFYEQYF
TRBD1	TRBV7-9	NA	TRBJ1-1	TGTGCCAGCAGCTTCGCCAGGGGGCGCGACGCTGAAGCTTTCTTT	CASSFARGRDAEAFF
TRBD1	TRBV5-6	NA	TRBJ1-1	TGTGCCAGCAGCTTCGACAGGGGGCTCCTTGAAGCTTTCTTT	CASSFDRGLLEAFF
NA	TRBV27	NA	TRBJ2-3	TGTGCCAGCAGCCAATCCGGGAGTAAAGGGGCAGATACGCAGTATTTT	CASSQSGSKGADTQYF
NA	TRBV7-8	NA	TRBJ2-7	TGTGCCAGCGAGAGGGCCTCCTCCTACGAGCAGTACTTC	CASERASSYEQYF
NA	TRBV4-1	NA	TRBJ1-1	TGCGCCAGCAGCCAAGGTGGGCTGGGCAACACTGAAGCTTTCTTT	CASSQGGLGNTEAFF
NA	TRBV5-1	NA	TRBJ2-7	TGCGCCAGCAGCTCCAGGAGGGACGAGCAGTACTTC	CASSSRRDEQYF
NA	TRBV18	NA	TRBJ2-7	TGTGCCAGCTCACAACGGGACATGGGCGAGCAGTACTTC	CASSQRDMGEQYF
NA	TRBV7-3	NA	TRBJ1-1	TGTGCCAGCAGCTTATATCAGGTGAACACTGAAGCTTTCTTT	CASSLYQVNTEAFF